The 4 T cell receptor beta chains listed next were all sequenced from one sample in a study of blood T cell repertoires in COVID-19. Sequenced by immunoSEQ multiplex PCR; TCRdb stores in-frame clones only, minus some. The data show a few hundred thousand clones, with around 87% seen just once and about 2.2% held by the top ten. Sequencing used peripheral blood. The receptors were gathered from a woman between 50 and 59 years old who had recovered from COVID-19.

A few counts support this clone. The V and J genes are TRBV29-1 and TRBJ1-2; D remains ambiguous. This CDR3 contains 12 residues. The germline V gene has CDR1 SQVTM and CDR2 ANQGSEA. V lost 3 bases and J 2 bases, leaving 7 bases between the germline ends. CDR3 sequence reads: CSVDRGNYGYTF. The CDR3 coding sequence is TGCAGCGTTGACCGGGGAAACTATGGCTACACCTTC.

This rearrangement joins TRBV4-2 to TRBJ2-1; 7 positions agree with TRBD2. The CDR3 consists of 16 residues. Trimming removed 2 bases from V and 5 bases from J; junction bases left unmatched: 9. CDR1 is LGHNA and CDR2 is YNFKEQ in the germline V gene. CDR3 protein: CASSQLATSPDNEQFF. DNA for the CDR3: TGTGCCAGCAGCCAACTCGCGACTAGCCCCGACAATGAGCAGTTCTTC.

The rearrangement joins TRBV30 to TRBJ1-1; D not certain. Trimming took off 0 bases at V and 0 bases at J, with 5 bases between the two ends. Looked up from germline, CDR1 is GTSNPN and CDR2 is SVGIG (reference sequence). This CDR3 is built from 13 residues. In DNA form, the CDR3 reads TGTGCCTGGAGTGTACGAGTGAACACTGAAGCTTTCTTT. Translation gives CAWSVRVNTEAFF.

This chain links TRBV7-2 with TRBJ2-1; TRBD2 might be the D (6 bases). Trimming shortened V by 1 base and J by 1 base, and 14 bases separated the two germline ends. Germline V gene lookup returns CDR1 SGHTA and CDR2 FQGNSA. The CDR3 is 17 amino acids. The CDR3 region is CASSLEVSGSSYNEQFF. The CDR3 nucleotides are TGTGCCAGCAGCTTAGAAGTTTCCGGGAGTTCCTACAATGAGCAGTTCTTC.